The T cell receptor (beta chain) described here comes from a study of patients and donors after allogeneic stem cell transplantation. A single record per CDR3 protein comes from TCRdb applying MiXCR to the RT-PCR reads. The sample yields 190,000 or so distinct CDR3 sequences, 35% to 50% seen once. This CDR3 has 15 residues. Looked up from germline, CDR1 is SEHNR and CDR2 is FQNEAQ (reference sequence). Trimming cost V 1 base and J 4 bases; bases outside gene matches: 4. The chain combines TRBV7-9 with TRBJ2-1; 7 bases map to TRBD1. The clonotype was recovered from a human donor who was either an allogeneic HSCT recipient or a stem cell or donor lymphocyte infusion donor (not recorded which). It is not recorded whose cells these are; they may come from a transplant donor. Sequenced sample: blood, either unsorted or a sorted T cell fraction (not recorded which). The DNA of the CDR3 is TGTGCCAGCAGCTTAGGGACAGGAAGATACAATGAGCAGTTCTTC. Residues: CASSLGTGRYNEQFF.